This entry describes one T cell receptor beta chain. In the study's own analysis: Estimation of nucleated cell counts relied on the amplification of reference gene primers. Data came from immunoSEQ multiplex PCR; TCRdb stores just in-frame clones and leaves some out. V, J and clone size derive from that table, while D and trimming were established from the DNA sequence. The sample has about 180,000 clones, roughly 85% seen once. There are 14 residues in the CDR3. Trimming stripped 4 bases from V and 1 base from J, with 10 bases between. The germline V gene encodes CDR1 ENHRY and CDR2 SYGVKD. This entry comes from a study of blood T cell repertoires in COVID-19. Whole-study context: Samples representing acute and convalescent COVID-19 were sourced from the United States, Italy and Spain. Nucleic acid was either cDNA or gDNA, and it came from T cells, B-cell-depleted T cells, or PBMCs.

This TCR was sampled from a man aged 50-59 years with active or convalescent COVID-19. The specimen sequenced was peripheral blood. This chain joins TRBV10-3 and TRBJ1-1; the D gene is possibly TRBD1 (6 bases). This CDR3 is CAISGDTENTEAFF. DNA for the CDR3: TGTGCCATCAGTGGGGACACTGAGAACACTGAAGCTTTCTTT.